Listed here are 14 T cell receptor beta chains from one sample, sequenced in a study of CXCR3-negative and CXCR3-positive naive CD8 T cells (dated by TCRdb to about 2019). Sequencing was carried out with a NextSeq 550. The Human TCR Profiling Kit (MiLaboratory) was used to make UMI-labeled 5' RACE TRB cDNA libraries. The reads, reprocessed by TCRdb, yield one row per CDR3 protein sequence and no DNA. This sample's records show 90,000 to 100,000 distinct CDR3 sequences. The ten largest clones take up around 1.5% of the sample. Sample: naive CXCR3- CD8+ T cells from blood. The cell subset or site label, read with the paper, signifies: CD45RO-CCR7+CD27+CD95- naive CD8+ T cells lacking CXCR3 (TNR3-). The source of these receptors is a human donor in good health. Some clones in this sample may be carry-over from other donors' samples.

The chain employs TRBV11-1 and TRBJ2-5; the TCRdb call, TRBD2, lacks DNA for checking. Germline values: CDR1 SGHAT, CDR2 FQDESV (reference sequence). The CDR3 covers 15 residues. CDR3 loop: CASSLGIADQETQYF.

The genes are TRBV12-3 or TRBV12-4 and TRBJ2-5; the D call from TCRdb, TRBD1, cannot be confirmed without DNA. The CDR3 spans 14 residues. CDR3 region: CASSFRGQQETQYF.

The V and J genes are TRBV29-1 and TRBJ2-7. Germline CDR1 and CDR2: SQVTM and ANQGSEA. This CDR3 has 11 amino acids. The CDR3 loop is CSVDWVDEQYF.

The CDR3 sequence: CASSFRLAGVLYEQYF. This chain connects TRBV28 to TRBJ2-7; absent DNA, TCRdb's TRBD2 call cannot be checked. Per the germline V gene, CDR1 is MDHEN and CDR2 is SYDVKM. The CDR3 has 16 amino acids. Using reference TRBV28 and TRBJ2-7 for the parts outside the CDR3, the full variable domain is DVKVTQSSRYLVKRTGEKVFLECVQDMDHENMFWYRQDPGLGLRLIYFSYDVKMKEKGDIPEGYSVSREKKERFSLILESASTNQTSMYLCASSFRLAGVLYEQYFGPGTRLTVT.

The chain carries TRBV23-1 and TRBJ2-3. Being an ORF, TRBV23-1 has a function that is uncertain. The CDR3 has 12 residues. The CDR3 here is CASSLNRDTQYF.

V usage is TRBV7-2 and J usage is TRBJ2-1; TCRdb reports TRBD1, a call that lacks DNA to check it against. CDR1 SGHTA and CDR2 FQGNSA come from the germline V gene. The CDR3 covers 16 residues. The CDR3 region is CASSSDDRVINNEQFF.

This chain links TRBV23-1 with TRBJ1-1; the TRBD1 assignment by TCRdb is unverifiable without DNA. TRBV23-1 is an open reading frame whose function is uncertain. CDR3 length equals 14 residues. CDR3 protein: CASSQSRGRAEAFF.

The chain is built from TRBV7-7 and TRBJ2-7; as DNA is missing, the TRBD1 call by TCRdb cannot be tested. The CDR3 covers 16 residues. Germline V lookup: CDR1 SSHAT, CDR2 FNYEAQ (reference sequence). The CDR3 loop is CASSPEGAGGIYEQYF.

V is TRBV5-5 and J is TRBJ2-3; the D gene TCRdb calls, TRBD1, cannot be checked with no DNA. This CDR3 has 15 residues. Germline CDR1 and CDR2: SGHKS and YYEKEE (reference sequence). The CDR3 sequence: CASSFAGALTDTQYF.

This chain links TRBV7-9 with TRBJ2-5; TCRdb names TRBD1, which stays unverified in the absence of DNA. This CDR3 region has 16 residues. Germline V lookup: CDR1 SEHNR, CDR2 FQNEAQ (reference sequence). The CDR3: CASSDRDRVIGETQYF.

The chain has TRBV7-6 and TRBJ2-1; TCRdb selects TRBD2, and the lack of DNA leaves this call unchecked. There are 15 residues in the CDR3. The germline V gene has CDR1 SGHVS and CDR2 FNYEAQ. The CDR3 here is CASSFAGGLYNEQFF.

This chain uses TRBV7-9 with TRBJ1-5; lacking DNA, the TRBD1 call made by TCRdb goes unchecked. The CDR3 has 15 amino acids. CDR1 and CDR2 (germline): SEHNR, FQNEAQ (reference sequence). CDR3: CASSLDRAGSQPQHF. Complete variable domain (other parts from reference TRBV7-9 and TRBJ1-5): DTGVSQNPRHKITKRGQNVTFRCDPISEHNRLYWYRQTLGQGPEFLTYFQNEAQLEKSRLLSDRFSAERPKGSFSTLEIQRTEQGDSAMYLCASSLDRAGSQPQHFGDGTRLSIL.

J is TRBJ2-1 and V is TRBV6-6; TCRdb picks TRBD2, but there is no DNA to check that call. CDR3 size: 14 residues. Germline CDR1 MNHNY, CDR2 SVGAGI (reference sequence). The CDR3 spells CASSLAGLYNEQFF.

This sequence joins TRBV12-3 or TRBV12-4 and TRBJ2-2. This CDR3 has 14 residues. The CDR3 sequence is CASSFGSNTGELFF.